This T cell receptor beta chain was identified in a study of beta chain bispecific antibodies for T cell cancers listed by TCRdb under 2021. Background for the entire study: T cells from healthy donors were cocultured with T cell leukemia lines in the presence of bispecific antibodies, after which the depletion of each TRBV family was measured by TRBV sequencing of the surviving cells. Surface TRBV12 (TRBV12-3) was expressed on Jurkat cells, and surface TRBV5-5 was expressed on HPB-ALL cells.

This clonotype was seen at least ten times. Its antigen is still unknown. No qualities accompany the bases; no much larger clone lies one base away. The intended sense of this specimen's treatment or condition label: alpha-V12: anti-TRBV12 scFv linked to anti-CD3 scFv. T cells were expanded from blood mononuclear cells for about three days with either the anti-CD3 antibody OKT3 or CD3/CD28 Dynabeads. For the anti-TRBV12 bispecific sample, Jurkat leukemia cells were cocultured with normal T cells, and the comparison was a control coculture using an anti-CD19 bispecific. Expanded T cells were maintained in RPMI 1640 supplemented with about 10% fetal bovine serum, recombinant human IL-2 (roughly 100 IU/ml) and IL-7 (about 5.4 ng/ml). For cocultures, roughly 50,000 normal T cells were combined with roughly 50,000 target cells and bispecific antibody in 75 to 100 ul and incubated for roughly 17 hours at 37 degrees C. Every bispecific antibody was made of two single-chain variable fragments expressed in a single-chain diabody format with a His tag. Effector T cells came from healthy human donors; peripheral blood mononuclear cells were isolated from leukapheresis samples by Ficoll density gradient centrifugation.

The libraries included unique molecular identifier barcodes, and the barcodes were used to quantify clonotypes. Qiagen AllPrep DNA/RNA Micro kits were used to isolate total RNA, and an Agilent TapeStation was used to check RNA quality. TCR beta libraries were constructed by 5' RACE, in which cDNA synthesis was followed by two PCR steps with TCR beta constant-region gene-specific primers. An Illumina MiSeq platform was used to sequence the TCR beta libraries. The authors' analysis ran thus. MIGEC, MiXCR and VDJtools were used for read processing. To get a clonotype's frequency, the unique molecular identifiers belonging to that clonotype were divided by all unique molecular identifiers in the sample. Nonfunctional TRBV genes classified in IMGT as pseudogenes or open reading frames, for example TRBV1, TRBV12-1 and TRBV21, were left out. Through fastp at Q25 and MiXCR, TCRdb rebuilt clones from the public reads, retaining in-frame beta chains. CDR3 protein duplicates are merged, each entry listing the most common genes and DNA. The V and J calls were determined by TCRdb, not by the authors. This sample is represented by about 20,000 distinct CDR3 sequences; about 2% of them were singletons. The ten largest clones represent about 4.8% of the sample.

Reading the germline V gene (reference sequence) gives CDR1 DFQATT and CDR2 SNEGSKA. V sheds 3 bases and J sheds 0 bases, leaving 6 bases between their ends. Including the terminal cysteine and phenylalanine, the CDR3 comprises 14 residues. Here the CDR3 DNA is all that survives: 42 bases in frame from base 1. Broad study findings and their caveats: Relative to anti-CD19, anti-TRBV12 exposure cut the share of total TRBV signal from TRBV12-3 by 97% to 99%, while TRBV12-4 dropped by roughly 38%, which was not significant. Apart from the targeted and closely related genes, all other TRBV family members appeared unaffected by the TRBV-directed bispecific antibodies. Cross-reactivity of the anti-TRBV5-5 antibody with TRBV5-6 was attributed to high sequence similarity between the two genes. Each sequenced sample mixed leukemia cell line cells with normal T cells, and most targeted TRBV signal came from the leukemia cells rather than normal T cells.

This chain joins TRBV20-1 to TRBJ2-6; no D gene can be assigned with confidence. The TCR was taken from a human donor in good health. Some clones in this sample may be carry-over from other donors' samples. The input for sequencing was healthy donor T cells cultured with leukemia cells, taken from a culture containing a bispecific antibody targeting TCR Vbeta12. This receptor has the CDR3 CSARGPSGANVLTF. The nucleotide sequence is TGCAGTGCTAGGGGCCCCTCTGGGGCCAACGTCCTGACTTTC.